Listed here are 22 T cell receptor beta chains from one sample, sequenced in a study of regulatory T cells in long-lasting Graves disease. Sample time point: newly diagnosed GD, antithyroid drugs for less than 3 months. PBMC-extracted RNA yielded the TCR library. Libraries of TCR beta came from iRepertoire HTBI primers plus Arm-PCR of CDR3 regions. Each CDR3 protein is one row after TCRdb ran MiXCR on the multiplex PCR reads. This sample has 350,000 to 500,000 distinct CDR3 sequences, with about 15% found just once. The same specimen was also included in a second study, on T cells in Graves' hyperthyroidism and ophthalmopathy.

The sample consisted of peripheral blood mononuclear cells (PBMCs), taken at new diagnosis, from a patient treated with antithyroid drugs. The receptors shown here come from a woman between 18 and 29 years old with Graves disease.

The sample holds a few counts of this clonotype. The J gene is TRBJ2-2, the V gene TRBV29-1; no reliable D call. The germline V gene has CDR1 SQVTM and CDR2 ANQGSEA. V was shortened by 7 bases and J by 4 bases, with 10 bases between the two germline ends. The CDR3 runs to 12 residues. DNA of the CDR3: TGCAGCGGGGCAGGCAGCACCGGGGAGCTGTTTTTT. Translating gives CSGAGSTGELFF.

This clonotype was seen at least ten times. The chain has TRBV20-1 and TRBJ2-5; D is perhaps TRBD1 (6 bases). CDR3 size: 15 residues. V was trimmed by 7 bases and J by 1 base, leaving 19 bases between them. CDR1 and CDR2 from the germline V gene are DFQATT and SNEGSKA (reference sequence). The CDR3 DNA follows: TGCAGTGGGGTTGGGGACAAGGTCCTCCAAGAGACCCAGTACTTC. Protein product: CSGVGDKVLQETQYF.

The chain recombines TRBV7-9 with TRBJ2-7, with 7 bases matching TRBD1. The V gene's germline CDR1 is SEHNR and CDR2 FQNEAQ (reference sequence). The CDR3 has 15 amino acids. With 4 bases clipped from V and 0 bases from J, the junction kept 6 bases outside the gene matches. The CDR3 DNA follows: TGTGCCAGCAGCTCAGGGGGTGATCCCTCCTACGAGCAGTACTTC. Translating gives CASSSGGDPSYEQYF. Combining the CDR3 with reference TRBV7-9 and TRBJ2-7 gives the whole variable domain DTGVSQNPRHKITKRGQNVTFRCDPISEHNRLYWYRQTLGQGPEFLTYFQNEAQLEKSRLLSDRFSAERPKGSFSTLEIQRTEQGDSAMYLCASSSGGDPSYEQYFGPGTRLTVT.

This clonotype has just one count. V and J are TRBV3-1 and TRBJ1-1; 8 nucleotides align to TRBD1. The CDR3 has 12 amino acids. In germline, CDR1 is LGHDT, CDR2 YNNKEL (reference sequence). The CDR3 loop is CATGASNTEAFF. DNA for the CDR3: TGTGCGACAGGGGCTTCGAACACTGAAGCTTTCTTT.

Many counts were recorded for this clonotype. The rearrangement joins TRBV27 to TRBJ2-1; 8 nucleotides line up with TRBD1. From germline, CDR1 is MNHEY and CDR2 SMNVEV (reference sequence). J gave up 4 bases and V 6 bases, and 14 bases lay outside the gene matches. The CDR3 is made up of 17 amino acids. The CDR3 protein is CASSLGGQGELYNEQFF. CDR3 DNA: TGTGCCAGCAGCTTAGGAGGACAGGGAGAACTGTACAATGAGCAGTTCTTC.

The rearrangement uses TRBV3-1 and TRBJ2-1; TRBD2 matches at 11 bases. There are 17 residues in the CDR3. Germline V lookup: CDR1 LGHDT, CDR2 YNNKEL (reference sequence). V shed 1 base and J 9 bases; nucleotides not matched to a gene: 11. CDR3 in DNA: TGTGCCAGCAGCCAAGGGGGTATGGGACTAGCGGTTGGTGAGCAGTTCTTC. Protein product: CASSQGGMGLAVGEQFF.

About this clonotype: This may be a read error: a much more frequent sequence differs by one nucleotide. J is TRBJ2-1 and V is TRBV7-8; 7 nucleotides agree with TRBD2. The germline V gene has CDR1 SGHVS and CDR2 FQNEAQ. This CDR3 spans 17 amino acids. Unmatched junction bases numbered 13, after V lost 2 bases and J lost 6 bases. The CDR3 coding sequence is TGTGCCAGCAGCTTACTTTTAACGGGAGGACTCCCCAATGAGCAGTTCTTC. It specifies CASSLLLTGGLPNEQFF.

There are many counts of this clonotype. The genes are TRBV7-3 and TRBJ2-5; 7 bases line up with TRBD1. J lost 3 bases, V lost 5 bases, and 6 bases had no gene match. There are 14 residues in the CDR3. The germline CDR1 and CDR2 sequences are SGHTA and FQGTGA. The CDR3 protein is CASSPTGTEETQYF. DNA of the CDR3: TGTGCCAGCAGCCCAACCGGGACAGAAGAGACCCAGTACTTC.

This clonotype was observed a handful of times. The rearrangement uses TRBV10-3 and TRBJ2-1; TRBD2 is a possible D gene (5 bases). Germline CDR1 ENHRY, CDR2 SYGVKD. V was trimmed by 2 bases and J by 12 bases, leaving 8 bases between them. The CDR3 is 11 amino acids. Here the CDR3 reads CAISELAGQFF. The CDR3 nucleotides read TGTGCCATCAGTGAGCTAGCCGGGCAGTTCTTC.

The sample holds many counts of this clonotype. This rearrangement joins TRBV11-2 to TRBJ2-3, with 7 bases identical to TRBD2. V lost 3 bases and J lost 3; bases outside the gene matches: 12. The CDR3 consists of 17 residues. Looked up from germline, CDR1 is SGHAT and CDR2 is FQNNGV. The CDR3 nucleotides are TGTGCCAGCAGCTTTATAACCCCGTCGGGAGGTACAGATACGCAGTATTTT. The encoded protein is CASSFITPSGGTDTQYF. The variable domain in full, completed from reference TRBV11-2 and TRBJ2-3, reads EAGVAQSPRYKIIEKRQSVAFWCNPISGHATLYWYQQILGQGPKLLIQFQNNGVVDDSQLPKDRFSAERLKGVDSTLKIQPAKLEDSAVYLCASSFITPSGGTDTQYFGPGTRLTVL.

The rearrangement uses TRBV6-5 and TRBJ1-5, with no clear D. The CDR3 is 13 amino acids. V lost 3 bases and J 6 bases, leaving 9 bases between the germline ends. CDR1 and CDR2 from the germline V gene are MNHEY and SVGAGI. For the CDR3, the DNA is TGTGCCAGCAGTTATTATCGGGGTCAGCCCCAGCATTTT. Residues: CASSYYRGQPQHF.

At least ten counts were recorded for this clonotype. The chain links TRBV28 to TRBJ2-3; D gene unclear. Germline V gene lookup returns CDR1 MDHEN and CDR2 SYDVKM. This CDR3 contains 13 residues. V was clipped by 7 bases and J by 1 base, with 9 bases between them. CDR3 coding DNA: TGTGCCAGCAAGGGCCGGGGCACAGATACGCAGTATTTT. Protein sequence: CASKGRGTDTQYF.

The chain links TRBV28 to TRBJ2-5, with D uncertain. The CDR3 length is 14 residues. CDR1 MDHEN and CDR2 SYDVKM come from the germline V gene. V was cut by 5 bases and J by 5 bases, with 15 bases left in between. For the CDR3, the DNA is TGTGCCAGCAGTCCGGGTCCCATCAGGGAGACCCAGTACTTC. As protein: CASSPGPIRETQYF.

This clonotype was detected only a few times. This chain joins TRBV5-1 and TRBJ2-2; 12 nucleotides align to TRBD2. CDR3 length: 16 amino acids. J lost 7 bases, V lost 10 bases, and 14 bases had no gene match. The V gene's germline CDR1 is SGHRS and CDR2 YFSETQ. As DNA, the CDR3 is TGCGCCCGCCGGACTAGCGGGAATGAAGGGCACGGGGAGCTGTTTTTT. Its protein is CARRTSGNEGHGELFF.

About this clonotype: Sequence at one end of the junction differs from germline and may be a read error. The chain has TRBV20-1 and TRBJ1-4, with 7 positions matching TRBD1. Germline V gene lookup returns CDR1 DFQATT and CDR2 SNEGSKA (reference sequence). This CDR3 has 14 residues. The DNA for the CDR3 is TGCACTGCTAGAGACGCCCTGACAGGGGAAAAACTGTTTTTT. Protein sequence: CTARDALTGEKLFF.

This clonotype occurred a few times. This rearrangement joins TRBV5-5 to TRBJ1-1; the D gene is possibly TRBD1 (6 bases). With 0 bases removed from V and 4 bases from J, the gap between germline ends came to 13 bases. This CDR3 contains 15 residues. Germline-derived CDR1 and CDR2 are SGHKS and YYEKEE (reference sequence). The CDR3 reads CASSLEGGVLTEAFF. The CDR3 nucleotides are TGTGCCAGCAGCTTGGAGGGGGGAGTTCTCACTGAAGCTTTCTTT.

Of note for this clonotype: A much larger clone lies a single base off, so this may be a read error. Because the CDR3 is missing its conserved closing phenylalanine or tryptophan, this is likely a read error. The rearrangement uses TRBV27 and TRBJ2-7; D may be TRBD1 or TRBD2 (6 bases each). With 6 bases removed from V and 0 bases from J, the gap between germline ends came to 15 bases. Per germline, CDR1 MNHEY and CDR2 SMNVEV (reference sequence). The CDR3 covers 15 residues. CDR3 in amino acids: CASRARGLHSYEQYY. The CDR3 coding sequence is TGTGCCAGCAGGGCCCGGGGGCTCCACTCCTACGAGCAGTACTAC.

The chain recombines TRBV18 with TRBJ2-1; possible D gene TRBD1, 7 bases. Trimming took off 0 bases at V and 8 bases at J, with 20 bases between the two ends. Germline CDR1 reads KGHSH; CDR2 reads LQKENI. The CDR3 runs to 17 residues. CDR3 sequence: CASSPPSGRGVSDEQFF. The CDR3 coding sequence is TGTGCCAGCTCACCACCGTCGGGCAGGGGGGTATCTGATGAGCAGTTCTTC.

In its sample, this clonotype was seen many times. The chain employs TRBV6-2 or TRBV6-3 and TRBJ2-7; 14 bases are shared with TRBD2. In germline, CDR1 is MNHEY, CDR2 SVGEGT. The V gene end was trimmed by 5 bases and the J gene end by 5 bases; junction bases not matched to a gene: 14. CDR3 length: 18 residues. Here the CDR3 reads CASSTQPPGLAGVHEQYF. The DNA for the CDR3 is TGTGCCAGCAGTACTCAACCACCGGGACTAGCGGGAGTCCACGAGCAGTACTTC.

This clonotype was seen a few times. This chain links TRBV5-5 with TRBJ2-2; no definite D call. The germline V and J ends were trimmed by 1 base and 3 bases, with 10 bases remaining between them. The CDR3 loop spans 15 amino acids. CDR1 SGHKS and CDR2 YYEKEE come from the germline V gene (reference sequence). This CDR3 is CASSLIRIDTGELFF. CDR3 sequence (DNA): TGTGCCAGCAGCTTGATTAGAATCGACACCGGGGAGCTGTTTTTT.

The CDR3: CATSDPPTNEQFF. Here the CDR3 DNA reads TGTGCCACCAGTGACCCCCCTACGAATGAGCAGTTCTTC. The V call is TRBV24-1, the J call TRBJ2-1; no reliable D call. The germline V gene encodes CDR1 KGHDR and CDR2 SFDVKD. V was trimmed by 4 bases and J by 7 bases, leaving 10 bases between them. The CDR3 is made up of 13 amino acids.

The J gene is TRBJ2-1, the V gene TRBV5-8; TRBD2 might be the D (6 bases). Trimming stripped 1 base from V and 5 bases from J, with 16 bases between. The germline CDR1 and CDR2 sequences are SGHTS and YDEGEE. CDR3 length: 16 amino acids. This CDR3 is CASSLMWEAYDNEQFF. The CDR3 region has the DNA TGTGCCAGCAGCTTGATGTGGGAGGCCTATGACAATGAGCAGTTCTTC.